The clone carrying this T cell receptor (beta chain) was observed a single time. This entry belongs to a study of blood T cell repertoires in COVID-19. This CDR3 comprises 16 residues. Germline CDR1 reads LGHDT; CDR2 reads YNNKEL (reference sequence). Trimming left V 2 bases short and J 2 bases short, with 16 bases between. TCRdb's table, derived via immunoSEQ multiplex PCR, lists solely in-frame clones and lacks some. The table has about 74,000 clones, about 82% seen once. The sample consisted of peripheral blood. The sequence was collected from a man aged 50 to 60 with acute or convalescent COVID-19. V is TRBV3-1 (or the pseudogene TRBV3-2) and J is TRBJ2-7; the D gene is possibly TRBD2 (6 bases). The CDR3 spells CASSQLSSGEPYEQYF. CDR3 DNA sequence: TGTGCCAGCAGCCAACTCAGTTCGGGGGAACCCTACGAGCAGTACTTC.